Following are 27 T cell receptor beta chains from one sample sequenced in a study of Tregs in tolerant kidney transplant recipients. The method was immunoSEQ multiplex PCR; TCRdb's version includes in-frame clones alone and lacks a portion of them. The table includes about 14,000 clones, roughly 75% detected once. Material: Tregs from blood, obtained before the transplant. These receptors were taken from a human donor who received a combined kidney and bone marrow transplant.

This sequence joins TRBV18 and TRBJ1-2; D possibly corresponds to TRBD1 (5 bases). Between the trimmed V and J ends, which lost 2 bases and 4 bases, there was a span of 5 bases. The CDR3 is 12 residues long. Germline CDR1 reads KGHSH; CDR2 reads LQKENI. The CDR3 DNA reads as TGTGCCAGCTCACCAAGGGGCTATGGCTACACCTTC. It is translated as CASSPRGYGYTF.

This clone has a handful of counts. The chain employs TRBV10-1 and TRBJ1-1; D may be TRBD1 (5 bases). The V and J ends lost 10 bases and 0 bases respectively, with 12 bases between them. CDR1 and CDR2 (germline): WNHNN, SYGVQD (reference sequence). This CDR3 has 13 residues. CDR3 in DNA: TGCGCCACGTCAAGGGGAATGAACACTGAAGCTTTCTTT. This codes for CATSRGMNTEAFF.

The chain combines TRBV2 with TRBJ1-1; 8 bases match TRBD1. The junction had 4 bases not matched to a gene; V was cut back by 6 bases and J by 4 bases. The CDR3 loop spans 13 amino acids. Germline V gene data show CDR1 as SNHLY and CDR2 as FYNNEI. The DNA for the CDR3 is TGTGCCAGCAGGGACAGGGCCGGCACTGAAGCTTTCTTT. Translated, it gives CASRDRAGTEAFF.

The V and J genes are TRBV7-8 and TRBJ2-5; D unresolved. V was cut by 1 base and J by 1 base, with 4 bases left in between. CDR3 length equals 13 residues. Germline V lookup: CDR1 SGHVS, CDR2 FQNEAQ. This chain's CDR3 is CASSLGIQETQYF. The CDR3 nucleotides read TGTGCCAGCAGCTTAGGTATCCAAGAGACCCAGTACTTC.

Here the CDR3 reads CAIGPGGYEQYF. CDR3 nucleotides: TGTGCCATCGGGCCAGGGGGCTACGAGCAGTACTTC. V gene TRBV10-3 combines with J gene TRBJ2-7, with 7 bases fitting TRBD1. After removal of 8 bases from V and 3 bases from J, the junction contained 4 bases not matched to a gene. The CDR3 extends over 12 amino acids. From germline, CDR1 is ENHRY and CDR2 SYGVKD.

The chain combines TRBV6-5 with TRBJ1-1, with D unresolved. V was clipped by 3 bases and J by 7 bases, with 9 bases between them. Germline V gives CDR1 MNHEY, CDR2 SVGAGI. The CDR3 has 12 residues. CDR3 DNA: TGTGCCAGCAGTTATCTGTCCGGTGAAGCTTTCTTT. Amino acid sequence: CASSYLSGEAFF.

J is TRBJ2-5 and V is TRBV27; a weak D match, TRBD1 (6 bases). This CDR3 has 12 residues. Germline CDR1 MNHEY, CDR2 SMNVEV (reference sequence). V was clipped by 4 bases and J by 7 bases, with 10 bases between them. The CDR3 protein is CASSSKGGTQYF. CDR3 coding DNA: TGTGCCAGCAGTTCCAAAGGGGGGACCCAGTACTTC.

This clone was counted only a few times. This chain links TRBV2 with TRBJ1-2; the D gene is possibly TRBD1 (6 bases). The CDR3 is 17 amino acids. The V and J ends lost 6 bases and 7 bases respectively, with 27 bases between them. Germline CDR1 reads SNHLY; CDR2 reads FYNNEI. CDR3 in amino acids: CASSGARTADVGGGYTF. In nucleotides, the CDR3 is TGTGCCAGCAGCGGGGCCCGGACGGCCGATGTAGGGGGTGGCTACACCTTC.

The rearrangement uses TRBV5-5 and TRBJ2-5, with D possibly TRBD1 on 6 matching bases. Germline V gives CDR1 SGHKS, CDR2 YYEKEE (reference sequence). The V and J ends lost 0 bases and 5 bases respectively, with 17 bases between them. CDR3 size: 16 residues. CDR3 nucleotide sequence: TGTGCCAGCAGCTTGGAAGGACGAGGGGGTGGCGAGACCCAGTACTTC. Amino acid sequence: CASSLEGRGGGETQYF.

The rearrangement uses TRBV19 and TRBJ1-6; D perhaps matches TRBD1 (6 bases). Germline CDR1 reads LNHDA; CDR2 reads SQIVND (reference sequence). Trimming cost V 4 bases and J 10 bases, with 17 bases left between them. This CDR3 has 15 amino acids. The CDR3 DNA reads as TGTGCCAGTAGTAACCTAGGGGGTCCAATATCACCCCTCCACTTT. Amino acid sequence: CASSNLGGPISPLHF.

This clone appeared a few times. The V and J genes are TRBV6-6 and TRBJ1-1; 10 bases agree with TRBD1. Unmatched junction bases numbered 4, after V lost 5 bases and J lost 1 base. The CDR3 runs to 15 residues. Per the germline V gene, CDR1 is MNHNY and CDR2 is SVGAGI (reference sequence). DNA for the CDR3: TGTGCCAGCAGTCAATGGGACAGGGGGAACACTGAAGCTTTCTTT. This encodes CASSQWDRGNTEAFF.

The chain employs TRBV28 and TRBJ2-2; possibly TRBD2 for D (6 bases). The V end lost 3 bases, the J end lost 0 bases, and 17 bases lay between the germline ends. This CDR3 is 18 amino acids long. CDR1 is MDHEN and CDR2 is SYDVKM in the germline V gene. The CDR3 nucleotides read TGTGCCAGCAGTTTTCCCGGGACTTACTTCGCGAACACCGGGGAGCTGTTTTTT. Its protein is CASSFPGTYFANTGELFF.

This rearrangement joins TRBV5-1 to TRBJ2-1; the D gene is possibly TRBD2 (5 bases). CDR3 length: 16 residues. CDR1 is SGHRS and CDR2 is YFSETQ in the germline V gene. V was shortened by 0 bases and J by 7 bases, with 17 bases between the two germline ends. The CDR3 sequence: CASSLAPPAGLNEQFF. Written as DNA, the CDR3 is TGCGCCAGCAGCTTGGCGCCTCCGGCGGGTCTGAATGAGCAGTTCTTC. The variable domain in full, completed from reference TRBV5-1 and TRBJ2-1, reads KAGVTQTPRYLIKTRGQQVTLSCSPISGHRSVSWYQQTPGQGLQFLFEYFSETQRNKGNFPGRFSGRQFSNSRSEMNVSTLELGDSALYLCASSLAPPAGLNEQFFGPGTRLTVL.

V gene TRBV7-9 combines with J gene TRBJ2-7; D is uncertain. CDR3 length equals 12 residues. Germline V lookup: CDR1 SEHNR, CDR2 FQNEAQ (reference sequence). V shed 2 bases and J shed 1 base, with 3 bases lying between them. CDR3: CASSLISYEQYF. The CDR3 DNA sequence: TGTGCCAGCAGCTTAATATCCTACGAGCAGTACTTC.

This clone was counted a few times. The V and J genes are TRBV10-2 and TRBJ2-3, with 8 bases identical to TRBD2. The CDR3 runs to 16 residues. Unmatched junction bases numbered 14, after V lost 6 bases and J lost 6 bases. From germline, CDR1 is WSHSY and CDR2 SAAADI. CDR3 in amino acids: CASSGGLVVPLDTQYF. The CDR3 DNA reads TGCGCCAGCAGCGGGGGACTAGTAGTCCCACTGGATACGCAGTATTTT.

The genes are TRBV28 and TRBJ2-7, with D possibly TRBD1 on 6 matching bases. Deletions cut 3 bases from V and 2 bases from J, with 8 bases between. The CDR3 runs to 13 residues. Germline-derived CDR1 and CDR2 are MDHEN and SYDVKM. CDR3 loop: CASSLAGAYEQYF. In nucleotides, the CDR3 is TGTGCCAGCAGTTTGGCAGGGGCCTACGAGCAGTACTTC.

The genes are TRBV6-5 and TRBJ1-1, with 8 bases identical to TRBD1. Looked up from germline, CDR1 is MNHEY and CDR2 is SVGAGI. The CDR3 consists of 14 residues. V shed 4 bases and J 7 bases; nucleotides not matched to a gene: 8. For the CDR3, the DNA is TGTGCCAGCAGTTTCTCAAAAGGGACAGGTGAAGCTTTCTTT. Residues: CASSFSKGTGEAFF.

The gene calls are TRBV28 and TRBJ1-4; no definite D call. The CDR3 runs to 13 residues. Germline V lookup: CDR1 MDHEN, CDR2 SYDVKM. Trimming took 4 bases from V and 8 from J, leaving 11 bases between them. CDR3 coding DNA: TGTGCCAGCAGTTCCCCGGTAAACGAAAAACTGTTTTTT. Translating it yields CASSSPVNEKLFF.

The CDR3: CASREDLSSTDTQYF. The CDR3, as DNA: TGTGCCAGCAGAGAGGACTTATCTAGCACAGATACGCAGTATTTT. The genes are TRBV27 and TRBJ2-3; a possible D gene is TRBD2 (5 bases). This CDR3 is built from 15 residues. V gave up 6 bases and J gave up 0 bases, with 13 bases separating them. Germline V lookup: CDR1 MNHEY, CDR2 SMNVEV (reference sequence).

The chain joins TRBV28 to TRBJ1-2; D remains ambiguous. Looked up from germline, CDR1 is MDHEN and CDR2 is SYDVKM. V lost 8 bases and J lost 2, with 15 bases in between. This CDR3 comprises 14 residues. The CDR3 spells CASRRIGGNYGYTF. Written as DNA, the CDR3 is TGTGCCAGCCGTCGGATCGGCGGGAACTATGGCTACACCTTC.

CDR3 protein: CASSLSGMNTGELFF. CDR3 sequence (DNA): TGTGCCAGCAGCTTAAGCGGGATGAACACCGGGGAGCTGTTTTTT. The chain couples TRBV7-2 to TRBJ2-2, with 7 bases matching TRBD2. The CDR3 contains 15 residues. J was trimmed by 1 base and V by 2 bases; bases with no gene match: 1. Per germline, CDR1 SGHTA and CDR2 FQGNSA.

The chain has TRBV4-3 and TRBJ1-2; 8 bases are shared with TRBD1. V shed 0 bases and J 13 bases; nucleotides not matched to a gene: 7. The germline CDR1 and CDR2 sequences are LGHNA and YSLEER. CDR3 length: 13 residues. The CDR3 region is CASSQDQGAAGTF. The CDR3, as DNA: TGCGCCAGCAGCCAAGATCAGGGGGCGGCGGGCACCTTC.

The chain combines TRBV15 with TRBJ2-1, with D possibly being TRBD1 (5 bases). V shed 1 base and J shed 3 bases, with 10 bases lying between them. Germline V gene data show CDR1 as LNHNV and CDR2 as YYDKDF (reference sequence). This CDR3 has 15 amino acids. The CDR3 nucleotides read TGTGCCACCAGCAGAGTCGCAGGGATCTACAATGAGCAGTTCTTC. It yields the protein CATSRVAGIYNEQFF.

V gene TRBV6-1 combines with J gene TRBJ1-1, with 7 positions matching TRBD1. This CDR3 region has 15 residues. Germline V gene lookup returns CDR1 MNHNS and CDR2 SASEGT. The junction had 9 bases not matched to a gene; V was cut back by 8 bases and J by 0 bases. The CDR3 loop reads CASQDRSTLNTEAFF. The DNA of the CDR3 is TGTGCCAGCCAGGACAGGAGCACTCTGAACACTGAAGCTTTCTTT.

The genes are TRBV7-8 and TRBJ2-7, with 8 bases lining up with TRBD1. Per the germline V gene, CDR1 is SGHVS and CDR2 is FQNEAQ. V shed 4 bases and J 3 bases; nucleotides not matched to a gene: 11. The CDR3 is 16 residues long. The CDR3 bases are TGTGCCAGCAGCTATCAGGGGGCGCGGCCGGACTACGAGCAGTACTTC. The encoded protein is CASSYQGARPDYEQYF.

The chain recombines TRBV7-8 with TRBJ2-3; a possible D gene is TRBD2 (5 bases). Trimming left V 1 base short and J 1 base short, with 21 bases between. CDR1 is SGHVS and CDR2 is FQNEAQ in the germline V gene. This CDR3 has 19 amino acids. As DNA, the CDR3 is TGTGCCAGCAGCTTAGGAGGGAGACTGGCGCGGTGGGGCACAGATACGCAGTATTTT. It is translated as CASSLGGRLARWGTDTQYF. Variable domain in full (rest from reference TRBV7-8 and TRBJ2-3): GAGVSQSPRYKVAKRGQDVALRCDPISGHVSLFWYQQALGQGPEFLTYFQNEAQLDKSGLPSDRFFAERPEGSVSTLKIQRTQQEDSAVYLCASSLGGRLARWGTDTQYFGPGTRLTVL.

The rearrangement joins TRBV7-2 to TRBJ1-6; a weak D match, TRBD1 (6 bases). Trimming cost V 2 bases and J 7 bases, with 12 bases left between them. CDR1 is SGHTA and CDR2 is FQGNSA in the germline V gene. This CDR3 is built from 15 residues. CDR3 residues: CASSLSPQGNSPLHF. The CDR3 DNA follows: TGTGCCAGCAGCTTAAGCCCTCAGGGGAATTCACCCCTCCACTTT.